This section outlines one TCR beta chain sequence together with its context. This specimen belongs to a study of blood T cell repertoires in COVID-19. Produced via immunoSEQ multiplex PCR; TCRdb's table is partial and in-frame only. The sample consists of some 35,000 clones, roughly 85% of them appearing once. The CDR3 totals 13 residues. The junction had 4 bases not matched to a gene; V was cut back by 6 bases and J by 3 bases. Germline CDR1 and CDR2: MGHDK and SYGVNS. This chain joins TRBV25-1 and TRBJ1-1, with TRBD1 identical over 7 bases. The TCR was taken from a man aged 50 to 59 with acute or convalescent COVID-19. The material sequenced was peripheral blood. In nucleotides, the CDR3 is TGTGCCAGCAGAGACAGGGACTACACTGAAGCTTTCTTT. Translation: CASRDRDYTEAFF.